This passage covers 7 T cell receptor beta chains from one sample sequenced in a study of OX40 agonist ivuxolimab in advanced cancers. Libraries were prepared by immunoSEQ multiplex PCR; TCRdb keeps only in-frame clonotypes and omits some of them. The sample contains roughly 76,000 clones, 86% of which appear only once. Sequenced here: CD4+ or CD8+ T cells sorted from blood, sampled in a trial of the OX40 agonist ivuxolimab. These receptors all come from an adult with an advanced solid tumor such as melanoma, head and neck, liver or kidney cancer.

In regard to this clone: Since the CDR3 does not end with the conserved phenylalanine or tryptophan, this likely comes from a read error. This chain connects TRBV28 to TRBJ1-2; D is unresolved. V was cut by 6 bases and J by 5 bases, with 7 bases left in between. Germline CDR1 and CDR2: MDHEN and SYDVKM. The CDR3 consists of 11 residues. CDR3 loop: CASSLNYGYTL. In nucleotides, the CDR3 is TGTGCCAGCAGCCTGAATTATGGCTACACCCTC.

The rearrangement uses TRBV19 and TRBJ2-2; 8 nucleotides align to TRBD1. The CDR3 totals 16 residues. The J segment lost 4 bases and the V segment lost 1 base, leaving 5 bases of the junction unmatched. CDR1 LNHDA and CDR2 SQIVND come from the germline V gene (reference sequence). CDR3 sequence reads: CASSIVTGGSTGELFF. CDR3 bases: TGTGCCAGTAGTATAGTAACAGGGGGGAGCACCGGGGAGCTGTTTTTT.

V is TRBV18 and J is TRBJ2-5, with D possibly being TRBD2 (5 bases). This CDR3 is 14 amino acids long. Germline-derived CDR1 and CDR2 are KGHSH and LQKENI. Trimming stripped 0 bases from V and 2 bases from J, with 7 bases between. CDR3 bases: TGTGCCAGCTCACCACCCGGACTTCAAGAGACCCAGTACTTC. Protein: CASSPPGLQETQYF.

The chain links TRBV5-6 to TRBJ1-1; D possibly corresponds to TRBD1 (5 bases). Deletions cut 4 bases from V and 0 bases from J, with 16 bases between. CDR3 length equals 16 residues. Germline-derived CDR1 and CDR2 are SGHDT and YYEEEE. The CDR3: CASSLPQVLMNTEAFF. CDR3 sequence (DNA): TGTGCCAGCAGCCTACCACAGGTTCTCATGAACACTGAAGCTTTCTTT.

The V call is TRBV5-1, the J call TRBJ2-5, with D tentatively TRBD2 (6 bases). The CDR3 is 14 residues long. V lost 4 bases and J 2 bases, leaving 12 bases between the germline ends. The germline V gene has CDR1 SGHRS and CDR2 YFSETQ. The CDR3, as DNA: TGCGCCAGCAGCACCTGGGGGGTGCAAGAGACCCAGTACTTC. Its protein is CASSTWGVQETQYF.

This clone was observed a handful of times. The chain has TRBV9 and TRBJ1-1, with D hard to call. Germline CDR1 is SGDLS and CDR2 is YYNGEE. The germline V and J ends were trimmed by 0 bases and 5 bases, with 11 bases remaining between them. The CDR3 extends over 14 amino acids. The CDR3 nucleotides are TGTGCCAGCAGCGTAGGATGGGGTTGGACTGAAGCTTTCTTT. This encodes CASSVGWGWTEAFF.

J is TRBJ2-1 and V is TRBV19; 7 bases match TRBD2. Trimming took 6 bases from V and 5 from J; bases not matched to a gene: 13. The CDR3 runs to 16 residues. Germline lookup yields CDR1 LNHDA and CDR2 SQIVND (reference sequence). DNA for the CDR3: TGTGCCAGTAGGCTCCTCGGGGGGAGGGTCGACAATGAGCAGTTCTTC. The encoded protein is CASRLLGGRVDNEQFF.